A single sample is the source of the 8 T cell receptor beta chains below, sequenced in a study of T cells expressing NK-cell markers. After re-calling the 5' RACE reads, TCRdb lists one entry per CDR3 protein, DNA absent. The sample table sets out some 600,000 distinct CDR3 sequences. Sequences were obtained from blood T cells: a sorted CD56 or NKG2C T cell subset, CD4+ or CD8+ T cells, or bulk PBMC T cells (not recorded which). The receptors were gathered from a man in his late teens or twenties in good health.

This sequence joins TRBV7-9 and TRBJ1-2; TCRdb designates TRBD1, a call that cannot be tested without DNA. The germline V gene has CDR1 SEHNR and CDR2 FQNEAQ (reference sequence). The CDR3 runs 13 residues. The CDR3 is CASSPPTGVGYTF.

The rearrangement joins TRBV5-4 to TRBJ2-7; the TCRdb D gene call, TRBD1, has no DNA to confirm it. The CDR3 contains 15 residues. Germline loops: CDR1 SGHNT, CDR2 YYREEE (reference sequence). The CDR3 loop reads CASSLVGDRMGEQYF.

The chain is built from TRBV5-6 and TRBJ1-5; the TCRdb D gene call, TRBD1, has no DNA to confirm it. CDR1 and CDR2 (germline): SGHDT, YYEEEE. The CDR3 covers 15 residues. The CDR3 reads CASSLQGVLNQPQHF.

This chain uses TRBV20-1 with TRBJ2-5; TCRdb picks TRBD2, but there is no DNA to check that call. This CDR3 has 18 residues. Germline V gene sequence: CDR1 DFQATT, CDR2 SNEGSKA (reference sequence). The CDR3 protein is CSATLRETSGRFRETQYF.

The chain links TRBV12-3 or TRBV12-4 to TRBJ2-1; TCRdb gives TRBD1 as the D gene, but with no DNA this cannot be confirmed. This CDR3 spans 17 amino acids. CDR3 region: CASRSTLGTKMHNEQFF.

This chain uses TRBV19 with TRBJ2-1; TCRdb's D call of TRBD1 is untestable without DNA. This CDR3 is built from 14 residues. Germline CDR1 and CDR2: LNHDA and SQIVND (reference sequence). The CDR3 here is CASHDRGHVGEQFF. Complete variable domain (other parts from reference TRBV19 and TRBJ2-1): DGGITQSPKYLFRKEGQNVTLSCEQNLNHDAMYWYRQDPGQGLRLIYYSQIVNDFQKGDIAEGYSVSREKKESFPLTVTSAQKNPTAFYLCASHDRGHVGEQFFGPGTRLTVL.

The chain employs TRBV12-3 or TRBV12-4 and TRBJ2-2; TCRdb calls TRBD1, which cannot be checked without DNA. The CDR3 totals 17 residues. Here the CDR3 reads CASSMYAGAANTGELFF.

The CDR3 loop is CASSLGGTTSRAYGYTF. The V gene is TRBV7-2, the J gene TRBJ1-2; checking the TCRdb D call of TRBD1 is not possible without DNA. From germline, CDR1 is SGHTA and CDR2 FQGNSA. The length of the CDR3 is 17 residues.